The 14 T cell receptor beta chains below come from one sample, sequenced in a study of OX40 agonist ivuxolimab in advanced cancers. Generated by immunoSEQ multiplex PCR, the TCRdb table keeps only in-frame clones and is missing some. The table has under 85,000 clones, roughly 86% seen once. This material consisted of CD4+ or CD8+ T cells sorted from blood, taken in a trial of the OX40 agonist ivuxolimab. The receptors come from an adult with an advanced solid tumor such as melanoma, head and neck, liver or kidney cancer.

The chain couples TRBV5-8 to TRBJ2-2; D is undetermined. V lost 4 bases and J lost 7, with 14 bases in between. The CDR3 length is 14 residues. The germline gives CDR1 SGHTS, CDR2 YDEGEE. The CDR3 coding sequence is TGTGCCAGCAGCCCCCCCGTAGTGGTCGGGGAGCTGTTTTTT. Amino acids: CASSPPVVVGELFF.

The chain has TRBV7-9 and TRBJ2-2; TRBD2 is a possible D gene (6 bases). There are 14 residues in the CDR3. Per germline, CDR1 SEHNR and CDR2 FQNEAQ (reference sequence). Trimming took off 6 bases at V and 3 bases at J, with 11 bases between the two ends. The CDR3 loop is CASRVRRDTGELFF. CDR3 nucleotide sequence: TGTGCCAGCAGAGTGAGGAGGGACACCGGGGAGCTGTTTTTT.

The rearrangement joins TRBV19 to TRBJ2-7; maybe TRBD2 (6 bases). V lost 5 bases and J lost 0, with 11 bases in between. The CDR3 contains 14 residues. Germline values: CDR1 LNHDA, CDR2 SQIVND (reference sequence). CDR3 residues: CASSDMGGSYEQYF. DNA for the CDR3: TGTGCCAGTAGTGACATGGGGGGCTCCTACGAGCAGTACTTC. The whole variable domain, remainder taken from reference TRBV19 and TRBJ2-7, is DGGITQSPKYLFRKEGQNVTLSCEQNLNHDAMYWYRQDPGQGLRLIYYSQIVNDFQKGDIAEGYSVSREKKESFPLTVTSAQKNPTAFYLCASSDMGGSYEQYFGPGTRLTVT.

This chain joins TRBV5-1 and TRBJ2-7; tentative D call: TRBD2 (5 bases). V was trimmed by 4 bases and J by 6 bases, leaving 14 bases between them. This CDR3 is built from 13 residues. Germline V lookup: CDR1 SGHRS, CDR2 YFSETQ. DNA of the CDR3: TGCGCCAGCAGCCTACTAGAAAAGGGCGAGCAGTACTTC. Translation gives CASSLLEKGEQYF.

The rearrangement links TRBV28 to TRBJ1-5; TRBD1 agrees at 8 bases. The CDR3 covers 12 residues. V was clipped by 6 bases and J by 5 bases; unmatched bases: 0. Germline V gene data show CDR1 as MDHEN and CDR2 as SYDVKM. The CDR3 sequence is CASRTGDQPQHF. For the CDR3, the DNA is TGTGCCAGCAGGACAGGGGATCAGCCCCAGCATTTT.

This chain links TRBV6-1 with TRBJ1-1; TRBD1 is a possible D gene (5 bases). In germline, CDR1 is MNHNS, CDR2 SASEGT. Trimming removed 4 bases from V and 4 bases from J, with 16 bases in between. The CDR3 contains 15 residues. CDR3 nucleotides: TGTGCCAGCAGTGCCTCGACTTGGGGCGGCACTGAAGCTTTCTTT. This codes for CASSASTWGGTEAFF.

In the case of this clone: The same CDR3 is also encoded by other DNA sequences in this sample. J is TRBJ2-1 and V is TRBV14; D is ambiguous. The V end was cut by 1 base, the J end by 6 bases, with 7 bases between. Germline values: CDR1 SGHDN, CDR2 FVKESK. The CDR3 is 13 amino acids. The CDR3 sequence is CASSQVLGNEQFF. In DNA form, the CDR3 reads TGTGCCAGCAGCCAAGTTCTCGGCAATGAGCAGTTCTTC.

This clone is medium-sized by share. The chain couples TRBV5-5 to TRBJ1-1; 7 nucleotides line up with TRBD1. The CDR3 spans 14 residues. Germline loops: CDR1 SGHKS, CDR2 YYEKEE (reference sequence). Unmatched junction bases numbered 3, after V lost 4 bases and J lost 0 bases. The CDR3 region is CASSLRGMNTEAFF. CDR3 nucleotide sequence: TGTGCCAGCAGCCTCAGGGGGATGAACACTGAAGCTTTCTTT.

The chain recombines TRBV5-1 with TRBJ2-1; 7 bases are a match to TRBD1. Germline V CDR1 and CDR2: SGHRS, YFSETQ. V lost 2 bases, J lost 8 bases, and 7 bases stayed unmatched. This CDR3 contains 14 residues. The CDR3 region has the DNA TGCGCCAGCAGCTTAATTGAAGGGGGCGATGAGCAGTTCTTC. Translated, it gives CASSLIEGGDEQFF.

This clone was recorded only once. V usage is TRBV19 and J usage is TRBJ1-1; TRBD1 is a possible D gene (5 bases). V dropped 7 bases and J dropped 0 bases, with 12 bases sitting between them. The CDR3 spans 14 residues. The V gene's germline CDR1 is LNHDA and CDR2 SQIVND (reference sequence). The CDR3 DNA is TGTGCCAGTATCCAGGGCCCCATGAACACTGAAGCTTTCTTT. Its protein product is CASIQGPMNTEAFF.

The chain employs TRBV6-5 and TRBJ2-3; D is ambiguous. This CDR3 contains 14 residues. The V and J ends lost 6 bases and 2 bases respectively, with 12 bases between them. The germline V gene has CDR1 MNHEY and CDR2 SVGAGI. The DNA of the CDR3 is TGTGCCAGCAGGAATCGACTGGTCACAGATACGCAGTATTTT. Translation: CASRNRLVTDTQYF.

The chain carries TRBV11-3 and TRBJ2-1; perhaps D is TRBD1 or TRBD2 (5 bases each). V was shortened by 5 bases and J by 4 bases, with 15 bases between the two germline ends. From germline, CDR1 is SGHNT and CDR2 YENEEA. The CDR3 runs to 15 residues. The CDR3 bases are TGTGCCAGCAGCCCGGGGCGATCGGGGTACAATGAGCAGTTCTTC. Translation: CASSPGRSGYNEQFF.

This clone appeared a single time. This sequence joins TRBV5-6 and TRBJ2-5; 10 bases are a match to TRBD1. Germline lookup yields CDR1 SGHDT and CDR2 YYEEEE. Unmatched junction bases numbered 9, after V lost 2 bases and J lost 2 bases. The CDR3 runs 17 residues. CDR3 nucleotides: TGTGCCAGCAGCTTTTATCGGGACAGGGGTACTCAAGAGACCCAGTACTTC. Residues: CASSFYRDRGTQETQYF.

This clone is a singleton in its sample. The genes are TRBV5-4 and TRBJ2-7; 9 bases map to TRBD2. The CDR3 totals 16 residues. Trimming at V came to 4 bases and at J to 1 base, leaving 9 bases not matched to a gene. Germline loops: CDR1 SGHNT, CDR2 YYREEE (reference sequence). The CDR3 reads CASSRPGTSRSYEQYF. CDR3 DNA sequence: TGTGCCAGCAGCCGACCCGGGACTAGCAGGTCCTACGAGCAGTACTTC.